This TCR beta chain originates from a study of blood T cell repertoires in COVID-19 (dated by TCRdb to the early 2020s). Some background on the complete study: Collaborator samples came from the United States, Italy and Spain and covered acute and convalescent phases of COVID-19. Where available, HLA class I and class II types were taken from metadata supplied by the sample provider and were not determined by assay-based typing. Deeply sampled blood TCRbeta repertoires from subjects exposed to, actively infected with, or recovered from COVID-19 were included in the dataset. The material from the prospective study consisted of cDNA or gDNA derived from T cells, B-cell-depleted T cells, or PBMCs. A de-identified subject ID, COVID-19 status, age in years and sex were almost always included in the sample metadata. The samples were drawn from two sources: the first 160 participants of the ongoing ImmuneRACE study, and fewer than 1,500 subjects contributed by 6 global collaborators. The repertoires were made available in a free public database intended to serve as a resource for research on the immune response to SARS-CoV-2.

Enrolling through a virtual design, the prospective study's participants ranged in age from roughly 18 to 89 years and lived across roughly 23 United States geographic areas. To assign participants to cohorts, the prospective study relied on clinical history that participants themselves reported in a screening survey and a study questionnaire. ImmuneRACE Cohort 3 recovered participants were defined by two consecutive negative NP/OP PCR tests, healthcare professional clearance, or symptom resolution. In the prospective study, mobile phlebotomists collected whole blood, serum and a nasopharyngeal or oropharyngeal swab from each participant. Over a roughly 2-month period, participants in the prospective study had the option of providing additional blood draws and questionnaires. Before DNA extraction, blood samples from the prospective study were shipped at room temperature or frozen. Study-wide conclusions, independent of this receptor: The amount of clinical and demographic metadata varied by source and participant and was provided uncurated.

TCRbeta CDR3 regions were amplified from genomic DNA by means of the immunoSEQ Assay, a bias-controlled multiplex PCR. Per the original workflow: Within the assay, amplification of reference gene primers was used to estimate how many nucleated cells each sample contained. To quantify the absolute abundance of each unique TCRbeta CDR3 rearrangement, sequence reads were collapsed and filtered. For each sample, productive Simpson clonality was calculated by taking the square root of Simpson's diversity index across productive rearrangements. This immuneACCESS table, as held by TCRdb, lists in-frame sequences with V and J called but not all clones. Of the missing ones, under half trace to an unresolved V gene in checked studies; the others have no known cause. The D gene and trimming were derived from the DNA, and the V and J assignments and clone size from that table. Across this sample there are under 350,000 clones, with 90% seen only once. The biggest ten clones account for 2.6% of the sample.

Taken from cysteine to phenylalanine, the CDR3 has 13 residues. Only the CDR3 DNA is retained, 39 bases long and in frame from the first base. Ends trimmed: V by 6 bases, J by 5 bases; bases unmatched to a gene: 6. As encoded in the germline V gene, CDR1 is SNHLY while CDR2 is FYNNEI. This clone was seen only once. Its antigen target is currently unknown. Qualities for individual bases were not recorded, and no much larger clone is one base off. This clonotype was obtained from a man aged 60 to 75 who had recovered from COVID-19. The chain joins TRBV2 to TRBJ2-5, and TRBD1 aligns with 7 junction nucleotides. Material: PBMCs or T cells enriched from blood (not recorded which). Read as DNA, the sequence is TGTGCCAGCAGAAGCACAGGGGTGGAGACCCAGTACTTC. It translates to CASRSTGVETQYF.